This T cell receptor (beta chain) comes out of a study of regulatory dendritic cells for organ transplantation. The study, taken as a whole, reports: Naive T cells showed high diversity, memory cells less, memory CD8+ least.

Remarks on this clone: The antigen is not known.

CFSE-labeled sorted T cells met regulatory or mature dendritic cells for 4 to 6 days. Germline CDR1 is SNHLY and CDR2 is FYNNEI. Losses at the gene ends were 3 bases for V and 8 bases for J; bases not matched to a gene: 10. There are 15 residues in the CDR3. TCRdb keeps only in-frame clones here, not all; method: immunoSEQ multiplex PCR. The sample lists approximately 12,000 clones, nearly 80% occurring once. Input material: naive CD8+ T cells from blood cultured with regulatory dendritic cells. The sample's subset: CD45RA+ naive T cells. The chain recombines TRBV2 with TRBJ2-1; TRBD1 aligns across 7 bases. The source of this sequence is a human donor in good health. The CDR3 loop is CASSDEGAISDEQFF. CDR3 DNA sequence: TGTGCCAGCAGTGACGAGGGGGCTATATCAGATGAGCAGTTCTTC.